The 10 T cell receptor beta chains presented below share a single source sample, sequenced in a study of T-cell reconstitution after alpha-beta-depleted transplantation in children. Unique molecular identifiers were used to barcode this TCRbeta library. TCRdb fed the PCR reads into MiXCR, producing one record per CDR3 protein. The sample contains a few hundred thousand distinct CDR3 sequences, roughly 13% of which appear only once. The material sequenced was PBMCs, mostly from graft donor cells, taken 360 days after TCRalphabeta/CD19-depleted stem cell transplant. These receptors all stem from a male patient aged 5 to 17 who had a stem cell transplant for acute myeloid leukemia, so the T cells may come from the graft donor.

The chain has TRBV7-2 and TRBJ2-1; a weak D match, TRBD2 (5 bases). Germline assignment: CDR1 SGHTA and CDR2 FQGNSA. V was pared by 4 bases and J by 1 base, with 11 bases between. The CDR3 has 15 amino acids. The CDR3 protein is CASSSEDPSYNEQFF. The CDR3 DNA is TGTGCCAGCAGCTCGGAGGACCCATCCTACAATGAGCAGTTCTTC.

The sample holds many counts of this clonotype. V is TRBV20-1 and J is TRBJ2-5, with D tentatively TRBD1 (6 bases). CDR1 DFQATT and CDR2 SNEGSKA come from the germline V gene (reference sequence). This CDR3 region has 19 residues. V was pared by 5 bases and J by 0 bases, with 28 bases between. CDR3 sequence: CSAVPQLSWDTAYQETQYF. The CDR3, as DNA: TGCAGTGCTGTTCCCCAGTTGAGTTGGGACACCGCCTACCAAGAGACCCAGTACTTC.

This clonotype was found a few times. V gene TRBV20-1 combines with J gene TRBJ2-3, with D maybe TRBD2 (6 bases). The CDR3 has 14 residues. Per germline, CDR1 DFQATT and CDR2 SNEGSKA (reference sequence). V gave up 5 bases and J gave up 2 bases, with 14 bases separating them. In DNA, the CDR3 is TGCAGTGCTGGAGGTGGACTATTCACAGATACGCAGTATTTT. Its translation: CSAGGGLFTDTQYF.

This clonotype was picked up many times. The chain combines TRBV29-1 with TRBJ2-3; 14 nucleotides align to TRBD2. The trim removed 7 bases at V and 5 bases at J, leaving 8 bases unmatched. The CDR3 runs to 15 residues. Germline CDR1 is SQVTM and CDR2 is ANQGSEA. The CDR3: CSAGTSGSSRDTQYF. CDR3 DNA: TGCAGCGCTGGGACTAGCGGGAGCTCTAGAGATACGCAGTATTTT.

The chain joins TRBV27 to TRBJ2-2; no definite D call. V lost 2 bases and J 3 bases, leaving 10 bases between the germline ends. The germline gives CDR1 MNHEY, CDR2 SMNVEV (reference sequence). The CDR3 runs 15 residues. In DNA, the CDR3 is TGTGCCAGCAGTTTAACCGGGCCTTACACCGGGGAGCTGTTTTTT. This sequence encodes CASSLTGPYTGELFF.

This clonotype was observed at least ten times. CDR3 loop: CASSQDEREDNEQFF. The CDR3 DNA follows: TGCGCCAGCAGCCAAGATGAGCGGGAGGACAATGAGCAGTTCTTC. The chain links TRBV4-3 to TRBJ2-1; the match to TRBD2 covers 9 bases. The CDR3 has 15 amino acids. Germline loops: CDR1 LGHNA, CDR2 YSLEER. Unmatched junction bases numbered 2, after V lost 0 bases and J lost 5 bases.

The chain couples TRBV7-3 to TRBJ2-5; a weak D match, TRBD2 (6 bases). The CDR3 has 14 amino acids. Looked up from germline, CDR1 is SGHTA and CDR2 is FQGTGA. Trimming took off 3 bases at V and 5 bases at J, with 13 bases between the two ends. Here the CDR3 DNA reads TGTGCCAGCAGCTTTTTCGGAAGCGGGGAGACCCAGTACTTC. Protein: CASSFFGSGETQYF.

The rearrangement uses TRBV7-8 and TRBJ1-6, with TRBD1 matching 7 bases. This CDR3 contains 15 residues. Germline CDR1 SGHVS, CDR2 FQNEAQ. Unmatched junction bases numbered 3, after V lost 0 bases and J lost 7 bases. This chain's CDR3 is CASSLATGENSPLHF. CDR3 DNA sequence: TGTGCCAGCAGCTTAGCAACAGGGGAAAATTCACCCCTCCACTTT.

In its sample, this clonotype was seen many times. This chain links TRBV4-3 with TRBJ2-7, with 9 bases lining up with TRBD1. CDR1 is LGHNA, CDR2 YSLEER, per germline. V shed 4 bases and J 9 bases; nucleotides not matched to a gene: 7. The CDR3 covers 13 residues. In DNA form, the CDR3 reads TGCGCCAGCAGCCCGGGACAGGGAACGGGGCAGTACTTC. Translated, it gives CASSPGQGTGQYF.

This chain joins TRBV5-1 and TRBJ2-3, with D maybe TRBD1 (5 bases). Trimming cost V 4 bases and J 1 base, with 16 bases left between them. Germline CDR1 is SGHRS and CDR2 is YFSETQ. The CDR3 runs 16 residues. The CDR3 is CASSLSPQGGTDTQYF. The CDR3 nucleotides are TGCGCCAGCAGCCTGAGTCCGCAGGGTGGCACAGATACGCAGTATTTT.